This TCR beta chain was recorded in a study of blood T cell repertoires in COVID-19. Background on the study: Sites in the United States, Italy and Spain provided acute and convalescent COVID-19 samples.

The table came from immunoSEQ multiplex PCR; TCRdb's copy has only in-frame clones and leaves some out. Found here are around 120,000 clones, 88% of them singletons; the top ten hold 1.5%. Looked up from germline, CDR1 is SGHTA and CDR2 is FQGNSA. The CDR3 has 14 residues. Trimming removed 1 base from V and 6 bases from J, with 9 bases in between. This clonotype originated in a human donor in a cohort sampled during active COVID-19. Source material: peripheral blood. The genes are TRBV7-2 and TRBJ1-4; maybe TRBD1 (5 bases). The DNA of the CDR3 is TGTGCCAGCAGCTTAGTTCGCAGGGATGAAAAACTGTTTTTT. It specifies CASSLVRRDEKLFF.